This TCR beta chain derives from a study of T cells in Graves' hyperthyroidism and ophthalmopathy. Amplified TCR beta CDR3 regions came from RNA transcripts. An initial round of RT-PCR targeting the TCR CDR3 relied on the HTBI primer set. TCRdb used MiXCR to reprocess the multiplex PCR reads, holding one entry per CDR3 protein. The table records hundreds of thousands of distinct CDR3 sequences, approximately 15% of them present only once. This clonotype was counted ten times or more. Absent ophthalmopathy progression within 18 months defined stable Graves' hyperthyroidism. The CDR3 has 14 amino acids. The germline V and J ends were trimmed by 1 base and 3 bases, with 9 bases remaining between them. The germline V gene has CDR1 LGHDT and CDR2 YNNKEL (reference sequence).

The chain carries TRBV3-1 and TRBJ2-5, with no clear D. Sequenced: blood. The sequence was collected from a woman between 18 and 29 years old with Graves' hyperthyroidism. In DNA, the CDR3 is TGTGCCAGCAGCCAAGGATACAGCAAAGAGACCCAGTACTTC. Its translation is CASSQGYSKETQYF.